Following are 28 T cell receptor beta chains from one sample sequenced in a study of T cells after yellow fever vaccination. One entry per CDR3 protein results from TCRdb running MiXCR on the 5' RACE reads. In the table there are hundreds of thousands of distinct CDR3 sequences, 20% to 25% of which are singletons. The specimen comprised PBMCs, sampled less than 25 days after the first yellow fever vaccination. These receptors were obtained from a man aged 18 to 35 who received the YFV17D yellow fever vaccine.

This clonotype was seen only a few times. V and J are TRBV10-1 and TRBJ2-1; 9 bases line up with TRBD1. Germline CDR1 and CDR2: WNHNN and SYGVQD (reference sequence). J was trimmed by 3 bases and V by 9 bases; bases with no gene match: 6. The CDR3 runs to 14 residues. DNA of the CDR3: TGCGCCAGGGTCGGGACAGGGTTCTACAATGAGCAGTTCTTC. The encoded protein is CARVGTGFYNEQFF.

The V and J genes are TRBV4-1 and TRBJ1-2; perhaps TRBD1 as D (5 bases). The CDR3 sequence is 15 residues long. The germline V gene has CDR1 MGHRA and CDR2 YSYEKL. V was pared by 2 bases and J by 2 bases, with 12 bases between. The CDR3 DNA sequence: TGCGCCAGCAGCCAATACGGGGAGGGGAACTATGGCTACACCTTC. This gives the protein CASSQYGEGNYGYTF.

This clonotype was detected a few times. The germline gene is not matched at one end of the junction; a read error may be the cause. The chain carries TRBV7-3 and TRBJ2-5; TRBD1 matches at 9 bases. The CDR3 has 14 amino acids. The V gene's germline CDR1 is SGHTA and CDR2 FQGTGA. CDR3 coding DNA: TGTGCCAGCAGCCCCTCAAGGACAGGGGCCCGCTTGGACTTC. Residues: CASSPSRTGARLDF.

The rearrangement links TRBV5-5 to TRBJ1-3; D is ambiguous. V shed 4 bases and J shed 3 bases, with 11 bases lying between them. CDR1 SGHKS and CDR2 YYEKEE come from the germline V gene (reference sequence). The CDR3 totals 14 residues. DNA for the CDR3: TGTGCCAGCAGCGTCGGAGGAGATGGAAACACCATATATTTT. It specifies CASSVGGDGNTIYF.

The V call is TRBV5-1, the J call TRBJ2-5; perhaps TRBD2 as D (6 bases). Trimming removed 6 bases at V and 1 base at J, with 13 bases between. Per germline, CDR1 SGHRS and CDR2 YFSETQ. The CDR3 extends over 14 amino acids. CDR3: CASTLGGVQETQYF. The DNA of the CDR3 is TGCGCCAGCACCCTCGGAGGGGTCCAAGAGACCCAGTACTTC.

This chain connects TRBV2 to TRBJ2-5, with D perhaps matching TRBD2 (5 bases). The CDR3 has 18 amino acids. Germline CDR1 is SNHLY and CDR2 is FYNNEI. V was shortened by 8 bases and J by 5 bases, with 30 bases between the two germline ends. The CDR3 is CASPTDSVAGPSWETQYF. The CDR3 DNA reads TGTGCCAGCCCCACGGACTCCGTTGCAGGCCCGAGTTGGGAGACCCAGTACTTC.

The CDR3 spells CASREPGGRTEAFF. In DNA form, the CDR3 reads TGTGCCAGCAGAGAACCAGGGGGCCGAACTGAAGCTTTCTTT. The J gene is TRBJ1-1, the V gene TRBV12-3 or TRBV12-4, with TRBD1 identical over 8 bases. The CDR3 is made up of 14 amino acids. V shed 6 bases and J 5 bases; nucleotides not matched to a gene: 8.

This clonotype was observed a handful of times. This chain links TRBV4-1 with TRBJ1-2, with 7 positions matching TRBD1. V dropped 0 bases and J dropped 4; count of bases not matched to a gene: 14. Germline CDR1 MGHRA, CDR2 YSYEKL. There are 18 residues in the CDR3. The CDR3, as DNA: TGCGCCAGCAGCCAAGATTGGGCGACAGGGAGTGCGGCCTATGGCTACACCTTC. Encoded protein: CASSQDWATGSAAYGYTF.

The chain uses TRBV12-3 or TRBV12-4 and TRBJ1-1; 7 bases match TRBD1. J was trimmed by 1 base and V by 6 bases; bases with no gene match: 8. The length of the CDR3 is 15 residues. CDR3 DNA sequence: TGTGCCAGCAGGACAGAACAGGGGCGGAACACTGAAGCTTTCTTT. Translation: CASRTEQGRNTEAFF.

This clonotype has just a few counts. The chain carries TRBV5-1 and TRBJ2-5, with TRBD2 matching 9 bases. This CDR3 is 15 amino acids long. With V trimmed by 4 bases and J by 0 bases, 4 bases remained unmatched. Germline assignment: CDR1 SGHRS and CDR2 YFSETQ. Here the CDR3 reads CASSQRGANQETQYF. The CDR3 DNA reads TGCGCCAGCAGCCAGCGGGGGGCCAACCAAGAGACCCAGTACTTC. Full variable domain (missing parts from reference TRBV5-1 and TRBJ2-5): KAGVTQTPRYLIKTRGQQVTLSCSPISGHRSVSWYQQTPGQGLQFLFEYFSETQRNKGNFPGRFSGRQFSNSRSEMNVSTLELGDSALYLCASSQRGANQETQYFGPGTRLLVL.

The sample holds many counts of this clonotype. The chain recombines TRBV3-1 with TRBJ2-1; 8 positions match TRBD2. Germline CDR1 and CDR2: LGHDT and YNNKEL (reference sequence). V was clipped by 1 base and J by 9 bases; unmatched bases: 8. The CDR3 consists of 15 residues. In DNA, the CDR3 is TGTGCCAGCAGCCAAGGGGTCGGGGGGGCCGCTGAGCAGTTCTTC. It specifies CASSQGVGGAAEQFF.

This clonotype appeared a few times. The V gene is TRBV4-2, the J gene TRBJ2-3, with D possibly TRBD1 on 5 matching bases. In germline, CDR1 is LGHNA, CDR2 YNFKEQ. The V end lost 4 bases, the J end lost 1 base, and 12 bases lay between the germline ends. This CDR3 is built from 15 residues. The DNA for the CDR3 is TGTGCCAGCAGCCCCTCGACAGTCCGCACAGATACGCAGTATTTT. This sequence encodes CASSPSTVRTDTQYF.

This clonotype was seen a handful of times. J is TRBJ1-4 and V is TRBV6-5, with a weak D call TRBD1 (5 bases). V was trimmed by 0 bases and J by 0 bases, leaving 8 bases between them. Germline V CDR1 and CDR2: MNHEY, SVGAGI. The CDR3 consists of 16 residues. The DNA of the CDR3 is TGTGCCAGCAGTTACTCGAACAGGCCAACTAATGAAAAACTGTTTTTT. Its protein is CASSYSNRPTNEKLFF.

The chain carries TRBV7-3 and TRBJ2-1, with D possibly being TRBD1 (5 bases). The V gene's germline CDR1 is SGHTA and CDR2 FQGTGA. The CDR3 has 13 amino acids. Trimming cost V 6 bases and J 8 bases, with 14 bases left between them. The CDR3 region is CASSRTSHDEQFF. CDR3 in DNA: TGTGCCAGCAGTCGGACATCTCACGATGAGCAGTTCTTC.

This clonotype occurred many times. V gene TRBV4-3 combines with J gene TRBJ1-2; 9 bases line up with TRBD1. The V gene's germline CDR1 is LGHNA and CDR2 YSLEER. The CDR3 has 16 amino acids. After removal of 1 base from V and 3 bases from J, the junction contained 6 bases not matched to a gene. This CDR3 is CASSQAGTGGYYGYTF. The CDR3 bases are TGCGCCAGCAGCCAAGCGGGTACAGGGGGCTACTATGGCTACACCTTC.

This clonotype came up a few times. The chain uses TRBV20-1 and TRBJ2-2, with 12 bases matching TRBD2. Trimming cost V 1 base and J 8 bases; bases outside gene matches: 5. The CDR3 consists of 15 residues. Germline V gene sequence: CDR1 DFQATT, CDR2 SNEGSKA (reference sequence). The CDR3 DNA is TGCAGTGCTAGAGGCCTAGCGGGGGGGTCGGGGGAGCTGTTTTTT. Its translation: CSARGLAGGSGELFF.

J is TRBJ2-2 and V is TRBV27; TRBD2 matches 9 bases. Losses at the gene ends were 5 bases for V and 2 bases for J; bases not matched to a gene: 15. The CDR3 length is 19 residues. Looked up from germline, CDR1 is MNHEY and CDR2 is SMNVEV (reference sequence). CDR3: CASSLIPTTSGPNTGELFF. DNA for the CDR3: TGTGCCAGCAGTCTGATCCCGACTACTAGCGGGCCTAACACCGGGGAGCTGTTTTTT.

The CDR3 region is CASSVNRGASTGELFF. The CDR3 region has the DNA TGTGCCAGCAGCGTCAACAGGGGAGCTAGCACCGGGGAGCTGTTTTTT. The chain uses TRBV7-7 and TRBJ2-2, with 7 bases that match TRBD1. Unmatched junction bases numbered 10, after V lost 5 bases and J lost 4 bases. Looked up from germline, CDR1 is SSHAT and CDR2 is FNYEAQ (reference sequence). This CDR3 contains 16 residues. The full variable domain, rest sourced from reference TRBV7-7 and TRBJ2-2, is GAGVSQSPRYKVTKRGQDVTLRCDPISSHATLYWYQQALGQGPEFLTYFNYEAQPDKSGLPSDRFSAERPEGSISTLTIQRTEQRDSAMYRCASSVNRGASTGELFFGEGSRLTVL.

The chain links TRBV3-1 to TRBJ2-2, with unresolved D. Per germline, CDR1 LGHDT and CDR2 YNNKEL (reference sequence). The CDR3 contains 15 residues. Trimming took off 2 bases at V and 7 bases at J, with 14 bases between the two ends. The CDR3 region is CASSQWGNDGGELFF. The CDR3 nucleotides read TGTGCCAGCAGCCAATGGGGTAATGATGGCGGGGAGCTGTTTTTT.

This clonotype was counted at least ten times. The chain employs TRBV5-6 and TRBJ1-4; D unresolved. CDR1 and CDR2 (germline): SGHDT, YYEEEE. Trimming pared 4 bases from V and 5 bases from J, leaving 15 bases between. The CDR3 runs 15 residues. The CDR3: CASSILQPQNEKLFF. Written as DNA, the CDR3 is TGTGCCAGCAGCATCCTACAGCCACAGAATGAAAAACTGTTTTTT.

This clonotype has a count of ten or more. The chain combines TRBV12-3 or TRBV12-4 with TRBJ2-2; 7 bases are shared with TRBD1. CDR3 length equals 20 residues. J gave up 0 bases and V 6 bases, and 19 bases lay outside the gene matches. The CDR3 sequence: CASRRGPGTEVPTNTGELFF. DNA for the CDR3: TGTGCCAGCAGGAGGGGACCCGGGACAGAAGTGCCAACGAACACCGGGGAGCTGTTTTTT.

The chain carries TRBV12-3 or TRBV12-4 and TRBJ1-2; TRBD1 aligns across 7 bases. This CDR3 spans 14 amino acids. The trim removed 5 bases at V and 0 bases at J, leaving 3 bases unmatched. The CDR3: CASSRDSPNYGYTF. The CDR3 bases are TGTGCCAGCAGTCGGGACAGCCCTAACTATGGCTACACCTTC.

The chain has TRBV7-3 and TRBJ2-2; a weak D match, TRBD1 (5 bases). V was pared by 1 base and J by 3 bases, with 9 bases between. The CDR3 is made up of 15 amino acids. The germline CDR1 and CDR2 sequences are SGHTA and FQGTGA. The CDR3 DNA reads TGTGCCAGCAGCTTAAGCAGGGTCGACACCGGGGAGCTGTTTTTT. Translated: CASSLSRVDTGELFF.

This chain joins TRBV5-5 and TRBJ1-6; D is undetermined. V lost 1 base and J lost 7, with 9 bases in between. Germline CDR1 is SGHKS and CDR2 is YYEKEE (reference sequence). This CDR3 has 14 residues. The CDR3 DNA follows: TGTGCCAGCAGCTTGAACCCGGGGAATTCACCCCTCCACTTT. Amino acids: CASSLNPGNSPLHF.

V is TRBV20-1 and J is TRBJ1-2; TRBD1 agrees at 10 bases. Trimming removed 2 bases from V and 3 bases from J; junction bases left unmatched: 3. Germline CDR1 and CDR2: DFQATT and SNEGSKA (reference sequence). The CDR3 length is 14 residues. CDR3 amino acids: CSARKGQGYYGYTF. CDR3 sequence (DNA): TGCAGTGCTAGAAAGGGACAGGGGTACTATGGCTACACCTTC.

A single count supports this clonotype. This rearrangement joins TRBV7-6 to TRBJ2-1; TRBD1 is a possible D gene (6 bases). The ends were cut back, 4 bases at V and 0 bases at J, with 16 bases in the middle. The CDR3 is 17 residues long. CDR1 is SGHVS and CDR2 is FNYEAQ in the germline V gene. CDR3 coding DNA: TGTGCCAGCAGCTCCCGGCTTAGGGGGAGCTCCTACAATGAGCAGTTCTTC. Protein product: CASSSRLRGSSYNEQFF.

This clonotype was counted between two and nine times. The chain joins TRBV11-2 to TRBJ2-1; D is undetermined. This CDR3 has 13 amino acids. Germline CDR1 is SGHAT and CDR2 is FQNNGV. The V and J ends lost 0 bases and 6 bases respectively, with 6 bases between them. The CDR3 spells CASSLDFSNEQFF. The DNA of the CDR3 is TGTGCCAGCAGCTTAGATTTCTCCAATGAGCAGTTCTTC. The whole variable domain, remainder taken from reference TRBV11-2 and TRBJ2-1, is EAGVAQSPRYKIIEKRQSVAFWCNPISGHATLYWYQQILGQGPKLLIQFQNNGVVDDSQLPKDRFSAERLKGVDSTLKIQPAKLEDSAVYLCASSLDFSNEQFFGPGTRLTVL.

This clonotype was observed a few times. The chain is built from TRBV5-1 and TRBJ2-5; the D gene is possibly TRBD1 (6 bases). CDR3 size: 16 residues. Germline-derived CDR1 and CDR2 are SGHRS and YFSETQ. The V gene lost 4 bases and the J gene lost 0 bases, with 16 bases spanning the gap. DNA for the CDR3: TGCGCCAGCAGCCTTTATTACAGGGATAACCAAGAGACCCAGTACTTC. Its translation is CASSLYYRDNQETQYF. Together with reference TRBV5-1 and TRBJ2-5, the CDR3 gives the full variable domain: KAGVTQTPRYLIKTRGQQVTLSCSPISGHRSVSWYQQTPGQGLQFLFEYFSETQRNKGNFPGRFSGRQFSNSRSEMNVSTLELGDSALYLCASSLYYRDNQETQYFGPGTRLLVL.